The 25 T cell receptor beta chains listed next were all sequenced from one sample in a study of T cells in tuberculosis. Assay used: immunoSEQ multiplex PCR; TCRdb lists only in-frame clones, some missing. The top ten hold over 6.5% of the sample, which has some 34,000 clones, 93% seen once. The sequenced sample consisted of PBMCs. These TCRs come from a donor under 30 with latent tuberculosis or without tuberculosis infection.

The CDR3 nucleotides read TGTGCCAGCAGTTCTACAGGGCTAGCTGAAGCTTTCTTT. Translated, it gives CASSSTGLAEAFF. The chain joins TRBV6-1 to TRBJ1-1, with TRBD1 as a possible D gene (6 bases). Germline V gene sequence: CDR1 MNHNS, CDR2 SASEGT. The CDR3 loop spans 13 amino acids. V lost 5 bases and J lost 6, with 13 bases in between.

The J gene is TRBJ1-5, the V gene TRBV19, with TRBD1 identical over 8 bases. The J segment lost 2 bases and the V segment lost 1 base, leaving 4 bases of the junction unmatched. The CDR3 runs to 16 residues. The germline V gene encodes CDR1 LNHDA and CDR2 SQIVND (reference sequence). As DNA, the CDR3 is TGTGCCAGTAGTATAGGGACAGGGAAGGGCAATCAGCCCCAGCATTTT. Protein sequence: CASSIGTGKGNQPQHF.

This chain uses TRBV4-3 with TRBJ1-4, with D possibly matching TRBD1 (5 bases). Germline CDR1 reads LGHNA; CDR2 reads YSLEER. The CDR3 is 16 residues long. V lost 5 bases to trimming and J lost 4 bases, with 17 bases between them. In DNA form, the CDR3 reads TGCGCCAGCAGCACAACACCCGGGGGACTTAATGAAAAACTGTTTTTT. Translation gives CASSTTPGGLNEKLFF.

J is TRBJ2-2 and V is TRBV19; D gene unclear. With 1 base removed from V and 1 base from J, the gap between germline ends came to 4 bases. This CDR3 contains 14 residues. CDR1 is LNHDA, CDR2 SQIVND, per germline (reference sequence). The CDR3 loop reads CASSIARNTGELFF. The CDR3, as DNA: TGTGCCAGTAGTATAGCCAGGAACACCGGGGAGCTGTTTTTT.

DNA of the CDR3: TGTGCCAGTAGCCCTAAACCAGGGGATTCACCCCTCCACTTT. Translation: CASSPKPGDSPLHF. The chain has TRBV19 and TRBJ1-6; possibly TRBD1 for D (6 bases). This CDR3 spans 14 amino acids. Germline CDR1 LNHDA, CDR2 SQIVND (reference sequence). Trimming pared 6 bases from V and 8 bases from J, leaving 14 bases between.

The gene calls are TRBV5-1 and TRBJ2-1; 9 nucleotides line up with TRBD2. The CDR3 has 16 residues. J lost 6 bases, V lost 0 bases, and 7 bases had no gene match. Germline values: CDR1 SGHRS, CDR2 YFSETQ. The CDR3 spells CASSLDSGGNINEQFF. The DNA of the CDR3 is TGCGCCAGCAGCTTGGATAGCGGGGGTAATATCAATGAGCAGTTCTTC.

The CDR3 DNA follows: TGTGCCAGCAGCACAACAGGGACCAATCAGCCCCAGCATTTT. Translation gives CASSTTGTNQPQHF. V usage is TRBV7-2 and J usage is TRBJ1-5; D may be TRBD1 (6 bases). The CDR3 has 14 residues. The germline gives CDR1 SGHTA, CDR2 FQGNSA. The V end was cut by 5 bases, the J end by 3 bases, with 11 bases between.

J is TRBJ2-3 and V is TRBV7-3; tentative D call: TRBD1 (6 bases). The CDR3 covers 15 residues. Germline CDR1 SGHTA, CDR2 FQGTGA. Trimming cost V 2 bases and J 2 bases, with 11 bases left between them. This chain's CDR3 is CASSLERGNTDTQYF. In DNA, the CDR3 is TGTGCCAGCAGCTTAGAGAGGGGGAACACAGATACGCAGTATTTT.

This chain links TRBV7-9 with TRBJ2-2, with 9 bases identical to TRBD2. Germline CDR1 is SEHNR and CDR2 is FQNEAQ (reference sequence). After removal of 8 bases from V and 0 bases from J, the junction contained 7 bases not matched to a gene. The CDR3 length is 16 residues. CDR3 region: CASGSGGPSNTGELFF. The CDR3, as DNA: TGTGCCAGCGGCAGCGGGGGGCCTTCGAACACCGGGGAGCTGTTTTTT. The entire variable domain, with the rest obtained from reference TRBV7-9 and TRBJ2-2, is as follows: DTGVSQNPRHKITKRGQNVTFRCDPISEHNRLYWYRQTLGQGPEFLTYFQNEAQLEKSRLLSDRFSAERPKGSFSTLEIQRTEQGDSAMYLCASGSGGPSNTGELFFGEGSRLTVL.

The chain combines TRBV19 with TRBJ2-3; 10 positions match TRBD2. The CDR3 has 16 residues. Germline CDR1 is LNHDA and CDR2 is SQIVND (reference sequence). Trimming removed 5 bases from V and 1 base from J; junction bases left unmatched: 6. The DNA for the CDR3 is TGTGCCAGTAGTCCAGGAGCGGGGGGGGGCACAGATACGCAGTATTTT. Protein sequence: CASSPGAGGGTDTQYF.

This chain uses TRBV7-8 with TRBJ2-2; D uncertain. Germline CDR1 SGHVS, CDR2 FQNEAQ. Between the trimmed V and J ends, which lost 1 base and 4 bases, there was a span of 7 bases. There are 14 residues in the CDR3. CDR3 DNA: TGTGCCAGCAGCTTAGGATTGAGCACCGGGGAGCTGTTTTTT. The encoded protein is CASSLGLSTGELFF.

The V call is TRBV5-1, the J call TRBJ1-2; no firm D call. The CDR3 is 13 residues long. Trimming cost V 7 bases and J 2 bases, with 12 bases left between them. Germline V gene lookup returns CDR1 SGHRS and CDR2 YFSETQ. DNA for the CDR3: TGCGCCAGCCGCTGGGCCACCAACTATGGCTACACCTTC. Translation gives CASRWATNYGYTF.

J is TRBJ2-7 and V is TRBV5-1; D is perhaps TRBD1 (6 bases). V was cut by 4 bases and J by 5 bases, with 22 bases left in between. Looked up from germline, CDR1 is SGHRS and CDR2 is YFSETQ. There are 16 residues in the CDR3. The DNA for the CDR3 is TGCGCCAGCAGCCCCGCCCCAGGGGTTTCCGCCCACGAGCAGTACTTC. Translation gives CASSPAPGVSAHEQYF.

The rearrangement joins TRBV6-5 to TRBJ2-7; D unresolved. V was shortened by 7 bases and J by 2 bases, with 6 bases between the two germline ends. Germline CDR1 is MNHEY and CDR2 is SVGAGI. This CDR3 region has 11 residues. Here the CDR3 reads CASTGTYEQYF. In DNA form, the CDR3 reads TGTGCCAGCACCGGTACCTACGAGCAGTACTTC.

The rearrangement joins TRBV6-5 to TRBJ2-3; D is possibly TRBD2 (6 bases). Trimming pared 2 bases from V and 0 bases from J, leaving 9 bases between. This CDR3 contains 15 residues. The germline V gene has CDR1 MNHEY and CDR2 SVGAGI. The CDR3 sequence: CASSYGGLSTDTQYF. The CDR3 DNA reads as TGTGCCAGCAGTTACGGGGGACTGAGCACAGATACGCAGTATTTT.

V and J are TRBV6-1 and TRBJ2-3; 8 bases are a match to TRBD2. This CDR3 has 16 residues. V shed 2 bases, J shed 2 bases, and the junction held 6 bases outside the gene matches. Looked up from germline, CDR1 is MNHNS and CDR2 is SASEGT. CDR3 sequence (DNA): TGTGCCAGCAGTGAAATCGGGAGGGGGGACACAGATACGCAGTATTTT. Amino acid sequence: CASSEIGRGDTDTQYF.

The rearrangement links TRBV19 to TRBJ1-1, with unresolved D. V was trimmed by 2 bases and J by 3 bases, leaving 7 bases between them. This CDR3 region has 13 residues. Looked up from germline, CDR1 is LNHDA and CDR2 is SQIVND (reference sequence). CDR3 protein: CASSITVDTEAFF. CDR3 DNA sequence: TGTGCCAGTAGTATAACAGTAGACACTGAAGCTTTCTTT. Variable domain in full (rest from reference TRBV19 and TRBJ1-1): DGGITQSPKYLFRKEGQNVTLSCEQNLNHDAMYWYRQDPGQGLRLIYYSQIVNDFQKGDIAEGYSVSREKKESFPLTVTSAQKNPTAFYLCASSITVDTEAFFGQGTRLTVV.

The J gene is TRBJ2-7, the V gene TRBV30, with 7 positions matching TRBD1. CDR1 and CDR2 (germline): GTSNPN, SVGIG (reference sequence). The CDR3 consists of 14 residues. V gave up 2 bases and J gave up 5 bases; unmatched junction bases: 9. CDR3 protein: CAWSPRQGWDEQYF. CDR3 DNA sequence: TGTGCCTGGAGTCCCCGACAGGGATGGGACGAGCAGTACTTC. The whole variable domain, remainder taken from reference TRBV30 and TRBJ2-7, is SQTIHQWPATLVQPVGSPLSLECTVEGTSNPNLYWYRQAAGRGLQLLFYSVGIGQISSEVPQNLSASRPQDRQFILSSKKLLLSDSGFYLCAWSPRQGWDEQYFGPGTRLTVT.

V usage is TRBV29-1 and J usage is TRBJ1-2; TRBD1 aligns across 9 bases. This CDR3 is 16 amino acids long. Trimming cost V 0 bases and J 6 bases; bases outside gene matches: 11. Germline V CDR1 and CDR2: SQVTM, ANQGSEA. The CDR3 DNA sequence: TGCAGCGTTGAAGATCTGGGACAGGGAATTTCAGATGGCTACACCTTC. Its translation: CSVEDLGQGISDGYTF.

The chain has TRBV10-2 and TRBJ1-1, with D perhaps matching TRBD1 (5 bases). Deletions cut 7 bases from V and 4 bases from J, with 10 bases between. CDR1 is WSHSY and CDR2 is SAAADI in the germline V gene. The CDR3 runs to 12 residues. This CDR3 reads CASTAGGTEAFF. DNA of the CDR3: TGCGCCAGCACGGCGGGGGGCACTGAAGCTTTCTTT.

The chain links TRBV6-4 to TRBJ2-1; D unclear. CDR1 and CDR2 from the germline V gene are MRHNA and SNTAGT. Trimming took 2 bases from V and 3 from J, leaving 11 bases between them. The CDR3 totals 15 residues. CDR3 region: CASSDEGGRYNEQFF. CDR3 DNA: TGTGCCAGCAGTGACGAAGGCGGCCGCTACAATGAGCAGTTCTTC.

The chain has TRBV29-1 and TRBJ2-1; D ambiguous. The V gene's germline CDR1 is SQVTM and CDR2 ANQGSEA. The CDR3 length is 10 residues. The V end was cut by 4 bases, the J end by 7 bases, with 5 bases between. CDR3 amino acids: CSVVSNEQFF. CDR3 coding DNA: TGCAGCGTTGTGTCGAATGAGCAGTTCTTC.

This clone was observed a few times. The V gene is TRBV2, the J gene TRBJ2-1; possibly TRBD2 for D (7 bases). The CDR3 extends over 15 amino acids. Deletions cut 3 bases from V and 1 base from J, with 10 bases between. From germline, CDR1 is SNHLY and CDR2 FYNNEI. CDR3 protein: CASSEGGGSYNEQFF. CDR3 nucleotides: TGTGCCAGCAGTGAGGGAGGGGGTTCCTACAATGAGCAGTTCTTC.

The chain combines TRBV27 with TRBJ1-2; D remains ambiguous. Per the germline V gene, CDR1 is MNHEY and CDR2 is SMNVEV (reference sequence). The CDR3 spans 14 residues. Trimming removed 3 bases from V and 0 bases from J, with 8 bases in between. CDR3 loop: CASSFGQANYGYTF. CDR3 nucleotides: TGTGCCAGCAGTTTTGGGCAAGCTAACTATGGCTACACCTTC.

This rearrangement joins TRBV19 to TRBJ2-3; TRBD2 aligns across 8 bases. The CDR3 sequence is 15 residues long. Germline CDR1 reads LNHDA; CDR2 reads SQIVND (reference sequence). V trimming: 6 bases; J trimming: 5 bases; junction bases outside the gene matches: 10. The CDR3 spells CASSLERGPGDTQYF. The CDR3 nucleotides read TGTGCCAGTAGCCTAGAGCGGGGGCCCGGAGATACGCAGTATTTT.